This TCR beta chain was captured by sequencing in a study of shared clonotypes between healthy human individuals. Study details: Contributing individuals were a couple of females and a few males aged 18 to 49. Findings and limits, study-wide: Naive subsets typically showed greater estimated richness than memory subsets. Measured sharing among donors was expected to vary with sequencing depth.

Trimming cost V 1 base and J 5 bases, with 17 bases left between them. Germline V gene lookup returns CDR1 SQVTM and CDR2 ANQGSEA. The CDR3 runs to 15 residues. For every subset, genomic DNA was evenly distributed across several immunoSEQ plates. The method was immunoSEQ multiplex PCR; TCRdb's version includes in-frame clones alone and lacks a portion of them. The top ten hold over 0.12% of the sample, which has roughly 2.6 million clones, approximately 94% seen once. About this clone: Its matching antigen is unknown.

The sample consisted of naive CD4+ T cells sorted from blood. The subset: CD45RA+ positively selected. The TCR was taken from a man younger than 35 in good health. The V and J genes are TRBV29-1 and TRBJ1-2; the D is unclear. DNA for the CDR3: TGCAGCGTTGAAGGTGTGTCCGGACTTGGTTATGGCTACACCTTC. Its translation is CSVEGVSGLGYGYTF.